Shown below are 32 T cell receptor beta chains from a single sample sequenced in a study of quantifying T cell responses using KT2 cells. Across the whole study: cDNA was made from DNase-treated RNA using alpha and beta constant primers.

The cDNA 3' end received a ligated oligonucleotide with a UMI. The first PCR ran 3 to 5 cycles with an equimolar RC1.1 and RC1.2 beta primer mix. TCRdb reprocessed the UMI-ligation and nested PCR reads with MiXCR, giving one entry per CDR3 protein. The data hold fewer than 60,000 distinct CDR3 sequences, with about 9.9% observed a single time. The source material was PBMCs spiked with cells of the T cell clone KT2. The receptors derive from a human donor.

This chain joins TRBV20-1 and TRBJ1-5; no clear D gene. Germline assignment: CDR1 DFQATT and CDR2 SNEGSKA (reference sequence). The V and J ends lost 5 bases and 3 bases respectively, with 17 bases between them. The CDR3 consists of 15 residues. CDR3 residues: CSAWASDGANQPQHF. CDR3 DNA sequence: TGCAGTGCTTGGGCCTCCGACGGAGCCAATCAGCCCCAGCATTTT.

Only a few counts were recorded for this clonotype. This CDR3 is CASSLGAGGSYEQYF. The DNA for the CDR3 is TGCGCCAGCAGTTTGGGGGCAGGGGGTTCCTACGAGCAGTACTTC. V usage is TRBV10-2 and J usage is TRBJ2-7; 7 bases match TRBD1. Germline lookup yields CDR1 WSHSY and CDR2 SAAADI. The CDR3 covers 15 residues. The trim removed 5 bases at V and 1 base at J, leaving 8 bases unmatched.

This clonotype has at least ten counts. The rearrangement links TRBV20-1 to TRBJ2-1; D may correspond to TRBD1 or TRBD2 (5 bases each). The CDR3 runs to 17 residues. CDR1 is DFQATT, CDR2 SNEGSKA, per germline (reference sequence). V was trimmed by 6 bases and J by 0 bases, leaving 21 bases between them. The CDR3 region is CSALPGPGTRSYNEQFF. The CDR3 nucleotides are TGCAGTGCCCTACCGGGGCCCGGGACCCGCTCCTACAATGAGCAGTTCTTC.

This clonotype has only a few counts. The chain links TRBV28 to TRBJ2-4; no clear D. CDR1 is MDHEN and CDR2 is SYDVKM in the germline V gene. Trimming removed 0 bases from V and 4 bases from J, with 7 bases in between. The CDR3 is made up of 14 amino acids. Written as DNA, the CDR3 is TGTGCCAGCAGTTTATGGAGCCAAAAAAACATTCAGTACTTC. Its protein is CASSLWSQKNIQYF. Full variable domain (outside the CDR3, taken from reference TRBV28 and TRBJ2-4): DVKVTQSSRYLVKRTGEKVFLECVQDMDHENMFWYRQDPGLGLRLIYFSYDVKMKEKGDIPEGYSVSREKKERFSLILESASTNQTSMYLCASSLWSQKNIQYFGAGTRLSVL.

V and J are TRBV12-3 or TRBV12-4 and TRBJ1-2, with D maybe TRBD1 (5 bases). Trimming took 5 bases from V and 8 from J, leaving 21 bases between them. This CDR3 has 15 residues. CDR3 nucleotides: TGTGCCAGCAGTCCGACTCGGCAGAGGGGTTTCGGCTACACCTTC. The encoded protein is CASSPTRQRGFGYTF.

The CDR3 loop is CASSLWGGFYNEQFF. Here the CDR3 DNA reads TGTGCCAGCAGTTTGTGGGGGGGCTTCTACAATGAGCAGTTCTTC. The chain employs TRBV12-3 or TRBV12-4 and TRBJ2-1; TRBD2 is a possible D gene (7 bases). The germline V and J ends were trimmed by 3 bases and 3 bases, with 12 bases remaining between them. The CDR3 is 15 amino acids.

The chain links TRBV7-9 to TRBJ1-5, with D possibly matching TRBD1 (5 bases). This CDR3 region has 15 residues. The germline V and J ends were trimmed by 1 base and 2 bases, with 9 bases remaining between them. Germline lookup yields CDR1 SEHNR and CDR2 FQNEAQ (reference sequence). The CDR3 loop reads CASSLVAGGNQPQHF. In DNA, the CDR3 is TGTGCCAGCAGCTTAGTAGCGGGGGGCAATCAGCCCCAGCATTTT.

In its sample, this clonotype was seen many times. The chain combines TRBV7-2 with TRBJ1-1; D perhaps matches TRBD1 (6 bases). Germline V gene lookup returns CDR1 SGHTA and CDR2 FQGNSA. Trimming removed 1 base from V and 11 bases from J, with 14 bases in between. The CDR3 runs 13 residues. The CDR3 DNA follows: TGTGCCAGCAGCTTAGGGAGGACAGCCACGGCTTTCTTT. Translation: CASSLGRTATAFF.

This clonotype has just a few counts. The V and J genes are TRBV5-1 and TRBJ2-7, with TRBD1 identical over 9 bases. CDR3 length: 14 residues. V shed 0 bases and J 6 bases; nucleotides not matched to a gene: 4. Per germline, CDR1 SGHRS and CDR2 YFSETQ. The CDR3 reads CASSLGQGVTEQYF. Written as DNA, the CDR3 is TGCGCCAGCAGCTTGGGACAGGGGGTAACCGAGCAGTACTTC. The complete variable domain, with remaining parts taken from reference TRBV5-1 and TRBJ2-7, reads KAGVTQTPRYLIKTRGQQVTLSCSPISGHRSVSWYQQTPGQGLQFLFEYFSETQRNKGNFPGRFSGRQFSNSRSEMNVSTLELGDSALYLCASSLGQGVTEQYFGPGTRLTVT.

The chain carries TRBV28 and TRBJ2-2; 9 nucleotides agree with TRBD2. V trimming: 6 bases; J trimming: 4 bases; junction bases outside the gene matches: 15. The CDR3 runs to 18 residues. Germline CDR1 reads MDHEN; CDR2 reads SYDVKM. The CDR3 loop reads CASRNRLAVIPSTGELFF. The CDR3 DNA is TGTGCCAGCAGAAACAGACTAGCGGTTATACCAAGCACCGGGGAGCTGTTTTTT.

This clonotype was seen repeatedly, ten times or more. The chain combines TRBV9 with TRBJ2-1; 8 bases align to TRBD2. The length of the CDR3 is 15 residues. Germline V CDR1 and CDR2: SGDLS, YYNGEE. Unmatched junction bases numbered 5, after V lost 4 bases and J lost 2 bases. The chain's CDR3 is CASSITSGPYNEQFF. The CDR3 DNA reads TGTGCCAGCAGCATCACTAGCGGCCCCTACAATGAGCAGTTCTTC.

This clonotype showed up just a few times. The chain carries TRBV6-2 or TRBV6-3 and TRBJ2-3; D remains unclear. V was shortened by 2 bases and J by 0 bases, with 9 bases between the two germline ends. Germline loops: CDR1 MNHEY, CDR2 SVGEGT. CDR3 size: 15 residues. This chain's CDR3 is CASSYRQASTDTQYF. The CDR3 DNA reads as TGTGCCAGCAGTTACCGGCAAGCTAGCACAGATACGCAGTATTTT.

The chain links TRBV6-6 to TRBJ1-5; D is undetermined. From germline, CDR1 is MNHNY and CDR2 SVGAGI (reference sequence). V shed 2 bases and J shed 0 bases, with 5 bases lying between them. The CDR3 length is 14 residues. Here the CDR3 reads CASSYIYSNQPQHF. The CDR3 bases are TGTGCCAGCAGTTACATTTATAGCAATCAGCCCCAGCATTTT.

The CDR3: CASSQAGTSGGDTQYF. The CDR3 DNA reads as TGTGCCAGCAGCCAAGCCGGGACTAGTGGAGGTGATACGCAGTATTTT. The chain employs TRBV3-1 and TRBJ2-3, with 8 bases that match TRBD2. Unmatched junction bases numbered 9, after V lost 1 base and J lost 6 bases. The CDR3 totals 16 residues. CDR1 and CDR2 (germline): LGHDT, YNNKEL (reference sequence).

This clonotype appeared many times. This chain uses TRBV12-3 or TRBV12-4 with TRBJ2-3; 7 bases agree with TRBD1. CDR3 size: 15 residues. V lost 5 bases to trimming and J lost 2 bases; unmatched junction nucleotides: 7. This chain's CDR3 is CASSRLGQPTDTQYF. CDR3 bases: TGTGCCAGCAGTCGCCTGGGACAGCCCACAGATACGCAGTATTTT.

This clonotype was detected ten times or more. The V gene is TRBV11-1, the J gene TRBJ2-7; 9 nucleotides align to TRBD1. This CDR3 spans 14 amino acids. V was pared by 5 bases and J by 9 bases, with 11 bases of the junction left unmatched. Germline V gene sequence: CDR1 SGHAT, CDR2 FQDESV (reference sequence). The CDR3 reads CASSPQGAPSSQYF. The DNA for the CDR3 is TGTGCCAGCAGCCCACAGGGGGCCCCCTCTTCGCAGTACTTC.

The chain recombines TRBV7-8 with TRBJ2-4, with TRBD2 matching over 10 bases. V shed 2 bases and J 8 bases; nucleotides not matched to a gene: 12. This CDR3 has 17 amino acids. Germline V gene lookup returns CDR1 SGHVS and CDR2 FQNEAQ. The CDR3, as DNA: TGTGCCAGCAGCTTATTCGGGACTAGCGCTCTTGTGGACATTCAGTACTTC. This sequence encodes CASSLFGTSALVDIQYF.

The rearrangement links TRBV20-1 to TRBJ2-3; D might be TRBD1 (5 bases). CDR3 size: 14 residues. Germline CDR1 reads DFQATT; CDR2 reads SNEGSKA (reference sequence). V gave up 4 bases and J gave up 2 bases, with 13 bases separating them. This CDR3 is CSAKVSDNTDTQYF. In DNA form, the CDR3 reads TGCAGTGCTAAAGTGTCGGACAACACAGATACGCAGTATTTT.

This clonotype has just a few counts. This chain links TRBV20-1 with TRBJ1-1; D unclear. Per the germline V gene, CDR1 is DFQATT and CDR2 is SNEGSKA (reference sequence). The CDR3 consists of 14 residues. The V end lost 2 bases, the J end lost 3 bases, and 13 bases lay between the germline ends. CDR3 nucleotide sequence: TGCAGTGCTAGACGGGCACAGTCGGACACTGAAGCTTTCTTT. As protein: CSARRAQSDTEAFF.

There are many counts of this clonotype. The chain combines TRBV11-3 with TRBJ1-2; possibly TRBD1 for D (6 bases). Between the trimmed V and J ends, which lost 1 base and 3 bases, there was a span of 18 bases. The germline V gene has CDR1 SGHNT and CDR2 YENEEA. The CDR3 loop spans 17 amino acids. CDR3 in amino acids: CASSLGRRRGEDYGYTF. The CDR3 nucleotides are TGTGCCAGCAGCTTAGGTAGGCGCAGGGGAGAAGACTATGGCTACACCTTC.

This clonotype was detected only a few times. CDR3 in DNA: TGCAGTGCTAGAGATAGCGGTGTGATCTACAATGAGCAGTTCTTC. Its protein product is CSARDSGVIYNEQFF. V gene TRBV20-1 combines with J gene TRBJ2-1, with D maybe TRBD2 (6 bases). V lost 0 bases and J lost 3, with 12 bases in between. CDR1 DFQATT and CDR2 SNEGSKA come from the germline V gene (reference sequence). The CDR3 has 15 residues.

This clonotype was picked up a small number of times. V gene TRBV21-1 combines with J gene TRBJ2-2; TRBD2, as called in the table, went unchecked against the DNA. TRBV21-1 is recorded as a pseudogene. CDR3 length: 21 amino acids. This chain's CDR3 is CASSKYGTLGLAGENGGELFF. The DNA of the CDR3 is TGTGCCAGCAGCAAATACGGGACCTTGGGGCTAGCGGGAGAAAACGGCGGGGAGCTGTTTTTT.

The chain carries TRBV7-2 and TRBJ1-5, with D possibly being TRBD1 (6 bases). This CDR3 has 13 residues. Between the trimmed V and J ends, which lost 3 bases and 7 bases, there was a span of 10 bases. Germline V gene sequence: CDR1 SGHTA, CDR2 FQGNSA. The CDR3 sequence: CASSFRGGQPQHF. The CDR3 DNA follows: TGTGCCAGCAGCTTCAGGGGTGGCCAGCCCCAGCATTTT.

This clonotype has just a few counts. The rearrangement uses TRBV15 and TRBJ1-6; TRBD1 matches 9 bases. V shed 0 bases, J shed 9 bases, and the junction held 6 bases outside the gene matches. Germline assignment: CDR1 LNHNV and CDR2 YYDKDF (reference sequence). The CDR3 has 16 amino acids. This chain's CDR3 is CATSRDWGQGSSPLHF. CDR3 in DNA: TGTGCCACCAGCAGAGATTGGGGACAGGGTAGTTCACCCCTCCACTTT.

This chain connects TRBV11-2 to TRBJ2-1, with 8 bases lining up with TRBD2. Per germline, CDR1 SGHAT and CDR2 FQNNGV. The CDR3 has 17 residues. Trimming at V came to 1 base and at J to 0 bases, leaving 5 bases not matched to a gene. CDR3 nucleotide sequence: TGTGCCAGCAGCTTAGTGGCTAGCGGGTTCTCCTACAATGAGCAGTTCTTC. This encodes CASSLVASGFSYNEQFF.

The chain is built from TRBV7-2 and TRBJ2-7, with 7 nucleotides matching TRBD2. This CDR3 region has 15 residues. V was pared by 3 bases and J by 0 bases, with 5 bases of the junction left unmatched. Per germline, CDR1 SGHTA and CDR2 FQGNSA. Here the CDR3 DNA reads TGTGCCAGCAGCTTTCATCGGACTAGCTCCTACGAGCAGTACTTC. Protein product: CASSFHRTSSYEQYF.

The chain carries TRBV24-1 and TRBJ2-3, with unresolved D. Trimming pared 1 base from V and 6 bases from J, leaving 7 bases between. The CDR3 has 13 amino acids. Germline values: CDR1 KGHDR, CDR2 SFDVKD. The CDR3 spells CATSDLGFDTQYF. As DNA, the CDR3 is TGTGCCACCAGTGATTTAGGATTTGATACGCAGTATTTT.

The CDR3 protein is CSALAGANTGELFF. In DNA form, the CDR3 reads TGCAGCGCCCTAGCGGGGGCGAACACCGGGGAGCTGTTTTTT. This rearrangement joins TRBV29-1 to TRBJ2-2; TRBD2 agrees at 10 bases. CDR1 and CDR2 (germline): SQVTM, ANQGSEA. Trimming removed 7 bases from V and 0 bases from J; junction bases left unmatched: 2. This CDR3 is built from 14 residues.

This rearrangement joins TRBV4-1 to TRBJ2-3, with TRBD2 matching over 11 bases. Trimming took 4 bases from V and 0 from J; bases not matched to a gene: 3. Germline CDR1 is MGHRA and CDR2 is YSYEKL. This CDR3 contains 16 residues. CDR3 sequence (DNA): TGCGCCAGCAGCCTCAGACTAGCGGGAAGCACAGATACGCAGTATTTT. It encodes CASSLRLAGSTDTQYF.

The chain is built from TRBV7-8 and TRBJ1-4; a possible D gene is TRBD1 (5 bases). The V and J ends lost 1 base and 5 bases respectively, with 11 bases between them. CDR1 SGHVS and CDR2 FQNEAQ come from the germline V gene. The CDR3 extends over 15 amino acids. This CDR3 reads CASSLVGGENEKLFF. As DNA, the CDR3 is TGTGCCAGCAGCTTAGTTGGAGGGGAAAATGAAAAACTGTTTTTT.

The chain joins TRBV5-8 to TRBJ1-1, with TRBD1 identical over 9 bases. The germline V gene encodes CDR1 SGHTS and CDR2 YDEGEE. The CDR3 runs 14 residues. With V trimmed by 8 bases and J by 4 bases, 9 bases remained unmatched. CDR3 DNA sequence: TGTGCCAGGAGCCTCCGACAGGGGGGCACTGAAGCTTTCTTT. Its protein product is CARSLRQGGTEAFF. Full variable domain (rest looked up from reference TRBV5-8 and TRBJ1-1): EAGVTQSPTHLIKTRGQQATLRCSPISGHTSVYWYQQALGLGLQFLLWYDEGEERNRGNFPPRFSGRQFPNYSSELNVNALELEDSALYLCARSLRQGGTEAFFGQGTRLTVV.

In its sample, this clonotype was seen a few times. V gene TRBV5-1 combines with J gene TRBJ2-1, with D hard to call. The CDR3 consists of 12 residues. Germline CDR1 is SGHRS and CDR2 is YFSETQ. Trimming took 4 bases from V and 2 from J, leaving 4 bases between them. The CDR3 sequence is CASSTAYNEQFF. CDR3 bases: TGCGCCAGCAGCACTGCCTACAATGAGCAGTTCTTC.